This T cell receptor beta chain is from a study of cytomegalovirus exposure and HLA in healthy donors. V lost 5 bases, J lost 0 bases, and 4 bases lay in between. Germline V gene data show CDR1 as GTSNPN and CDR2 as SVGIG (reference sequence). The CDR3 has 11 residues. Some clones are missing from TCRdb's copy, which holds only in-frame ones; the method was immunoSEQ multiplex PCR. The sample has 110,000 to 150,000 clones, about 94% seen once. This clone appeared a few times. The chain uses TRBV30 and TRBJ1-1; D not resolved. This sequence was found in a man younger than 30 in good health and CMV-seropositive. The specimen was PBMCs. For the CDR3, the DNA is TGTGCCTGGGAGTTGAACACTGAAGCTTTCTTT. It codes for CAWELNTEAFF.